This T cell receptor (beta chain) is drawn from a study of blood T cell repertoires in COVID-19. The method was immunoSEQ multiplex PCR; TCRdb's version includes in-frame clones alone and lacks a portion of them. The sample lists 110,000 to 150,000 clones, more than 60% seen once, with 1.9% in the top ten. The clonotype was recovered from an older woman with acute or convalescent COVID-19. The sequenced material came from peripheral blood.

The CDR3: CASSPPGDRRPQHF. The CDR3 DNA is TGTGCCAGCAGTCCGCCAGGGGACCGAAGGCCCCAGCATTTT. This rearrangement joins TRBV27 to TRBJ1-5; D is perhaps TRBD1 (6 bases). With 5 bases removed from V and 9 bases from J, the gap between germline ends came to 17 bases. This CDR3 has 14 residues. The germline CDR1 and CDR2 sequences are MNHEY and SMNVEV (reference sequence).